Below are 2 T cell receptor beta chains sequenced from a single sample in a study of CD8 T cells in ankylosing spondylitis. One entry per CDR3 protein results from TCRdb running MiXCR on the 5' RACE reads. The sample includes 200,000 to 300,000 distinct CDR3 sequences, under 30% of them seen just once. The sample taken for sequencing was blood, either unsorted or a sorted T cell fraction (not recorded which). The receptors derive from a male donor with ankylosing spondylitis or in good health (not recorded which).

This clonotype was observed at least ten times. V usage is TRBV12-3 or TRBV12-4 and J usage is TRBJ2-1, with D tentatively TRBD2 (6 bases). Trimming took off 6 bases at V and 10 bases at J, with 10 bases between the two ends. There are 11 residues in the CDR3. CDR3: CASSDGREQFF. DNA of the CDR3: TGTGCCAGCAGCGATGGGAGGGAGCAGTTCTTC.

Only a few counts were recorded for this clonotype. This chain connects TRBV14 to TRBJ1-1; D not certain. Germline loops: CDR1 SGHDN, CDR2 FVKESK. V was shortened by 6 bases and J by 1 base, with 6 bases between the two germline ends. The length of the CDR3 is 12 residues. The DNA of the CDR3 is TGTGCCAGCAGGTATGGGAACACTGAAGCTTTCTTT. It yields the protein CASRYGNTEAFF.